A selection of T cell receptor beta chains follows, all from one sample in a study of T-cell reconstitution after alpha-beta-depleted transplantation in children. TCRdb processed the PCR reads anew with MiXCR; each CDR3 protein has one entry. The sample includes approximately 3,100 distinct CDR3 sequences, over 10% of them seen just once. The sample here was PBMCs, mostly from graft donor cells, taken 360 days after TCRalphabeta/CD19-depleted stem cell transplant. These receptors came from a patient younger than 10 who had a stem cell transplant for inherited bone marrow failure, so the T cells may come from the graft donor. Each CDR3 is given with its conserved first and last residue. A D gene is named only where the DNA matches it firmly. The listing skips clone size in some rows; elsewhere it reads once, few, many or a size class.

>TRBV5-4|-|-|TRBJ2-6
TGTGCCAGCAGTGCTATGGCAAGCTCTGGGGCCAACGTCCTGACTTTC
CASSAMASSGANVLTF
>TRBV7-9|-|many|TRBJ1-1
TGTGCCAGCAGCTTTCGAGGGGGTGAAACTGAAGCTTTCTTT
CASSFRGGETEAFF
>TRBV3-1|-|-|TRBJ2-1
TGTGCCATCTGCTGTATGTTCCTCTGGGATGCCTACAATGAGCAGTTCTTC
CAICCMFLWDAYNEQFF
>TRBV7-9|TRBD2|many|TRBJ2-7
TGTGCCAGCAGCTTAGGGCCGACTAGCAACGAGCAGTACTTC
CASSLGPTSNEQYF
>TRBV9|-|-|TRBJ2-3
TGTGCCAGCAGCGTAGAAGAGGGCTACACAGATACGCAGTATTTT
CASSVEEGYTDTQYF
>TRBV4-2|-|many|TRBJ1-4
TGTGCCAGCAGCCAAGATGGGGTTAATGAAAAACTGTTTTTT
CASSQDGVNEKLFF
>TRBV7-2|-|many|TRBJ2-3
TGTGCCAGCAGCTTACTGGGAGCGAGCACAGATACGCAGTATTTT
CASSLLGASTDTQYF
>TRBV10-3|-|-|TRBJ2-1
TGTGCCATCTGCTGTATGTCCCTCCGGGATGCCTACAATGAGCAGTTCTTC
CAICCMSLRDAYNEQFF
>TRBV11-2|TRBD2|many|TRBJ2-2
TGTGCCAGCAGCCCCTTTTCGTGGACTAGCGGGGGCAACACCGGGGAGCTGTTTTTT
CASSPFSWTSGGNTGELFF
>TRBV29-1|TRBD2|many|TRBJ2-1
TGCAGCGTTGAAGATCGATCGCGGGAGAGGCAGTTCTTC
CSVEDRSRERQFF
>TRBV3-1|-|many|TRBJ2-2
TGTGCCAGCAGCTCTTGGGACTTGTCCGGGGAGCTGTTTTTT
CASSSWDLSGELFF
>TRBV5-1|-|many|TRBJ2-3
TGCGCCAGCAGCTCAGGCGGGGAGGCAGATACGCAGTATTTT
CASSSGGEADTQYF
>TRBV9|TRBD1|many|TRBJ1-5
TGTGCCAGCAGCTCCGGGACAGGACATCAGCCCCAGCATTTT
CASSSGTGHQPQHF
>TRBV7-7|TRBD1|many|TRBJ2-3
TGTGCTAGCAGCCCCGACAGGGAAGATACGCAGTATTTT
CASSPDREDTQYF
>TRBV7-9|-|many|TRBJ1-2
TGTGCCAGCAGCTTATCTTTTGGGCTGGACTATGGCTACACCTTC
CASSLSFGLDYGYTF
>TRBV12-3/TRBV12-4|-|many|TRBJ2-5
TGTGCCAGCAACACGGACGGCGAAGAGACCCAGTACTTC
CASNTDGEETQYF
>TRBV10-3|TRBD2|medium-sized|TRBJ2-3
TGTGCCATCAGCCTCGGACTAGCGGGGAGCACAGATACGCAGTATTTT
CAISLGLAGSTDTQYF
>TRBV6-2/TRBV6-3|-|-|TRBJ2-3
TGTGCCAGCAGTTACAGGGGGGGCCTAGATACGCAGTATTTT
CASSYRGGLDTQYF